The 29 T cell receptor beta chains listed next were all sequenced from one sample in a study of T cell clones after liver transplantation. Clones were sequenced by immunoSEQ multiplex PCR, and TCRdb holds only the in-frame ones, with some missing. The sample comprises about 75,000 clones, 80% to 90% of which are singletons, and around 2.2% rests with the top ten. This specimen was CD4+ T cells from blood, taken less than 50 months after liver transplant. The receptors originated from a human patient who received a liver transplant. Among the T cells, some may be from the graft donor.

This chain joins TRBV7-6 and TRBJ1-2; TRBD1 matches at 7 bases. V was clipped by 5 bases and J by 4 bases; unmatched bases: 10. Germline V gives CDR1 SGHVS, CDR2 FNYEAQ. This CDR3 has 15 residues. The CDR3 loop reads CASSPPGQPFYGYTF. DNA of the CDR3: TGTGCCAGCAGCCCACCGGGACAGCCCTTCTATGGCTACACCTTC.

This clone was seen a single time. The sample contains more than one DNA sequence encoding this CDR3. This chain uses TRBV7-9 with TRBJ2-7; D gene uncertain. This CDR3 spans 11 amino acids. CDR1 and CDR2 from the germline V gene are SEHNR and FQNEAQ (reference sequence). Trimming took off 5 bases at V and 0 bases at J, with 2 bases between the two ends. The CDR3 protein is CASSTSYEQYF. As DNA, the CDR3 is TGTGCCAGCAGCACCTCCTACGAGCAGTACTTC.

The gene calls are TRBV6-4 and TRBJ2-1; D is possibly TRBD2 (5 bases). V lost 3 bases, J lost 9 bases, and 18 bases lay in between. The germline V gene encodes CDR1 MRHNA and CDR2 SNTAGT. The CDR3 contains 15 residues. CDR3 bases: TGTGCCAGCAGTGAGGAGGACTCCCCTCGTTTTGAGCAGTTCTTC. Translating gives CASSEEDSPRFEQFF.

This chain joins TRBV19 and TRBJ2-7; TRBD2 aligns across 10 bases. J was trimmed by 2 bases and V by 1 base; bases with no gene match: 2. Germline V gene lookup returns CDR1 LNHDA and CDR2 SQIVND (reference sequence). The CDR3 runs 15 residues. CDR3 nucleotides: TGTGCCAGTAGTATAGGGACTAGCGGTCCCTACGAGCAGTACTTC. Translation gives CASSIGTSGPYEQYF.

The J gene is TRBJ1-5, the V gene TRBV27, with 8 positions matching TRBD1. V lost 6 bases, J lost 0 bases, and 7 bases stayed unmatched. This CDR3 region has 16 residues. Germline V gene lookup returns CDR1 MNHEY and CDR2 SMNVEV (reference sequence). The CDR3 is CASRWGGQDSNQPQHF. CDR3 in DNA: TGTGCCAGCAGATGGGGGGGACAGGATAGCAATCAGCCCCAGCATTTT.

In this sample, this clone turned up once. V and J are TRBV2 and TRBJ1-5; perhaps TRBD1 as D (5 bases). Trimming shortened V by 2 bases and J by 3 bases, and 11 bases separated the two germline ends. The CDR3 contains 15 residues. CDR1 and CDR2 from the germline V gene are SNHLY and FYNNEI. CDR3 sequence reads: CASSERHRNNQPQHF. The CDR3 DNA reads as TGTGCCAGCAGTGAAAGGCACAGGAACAATCAGCCCCAGCATTTT.

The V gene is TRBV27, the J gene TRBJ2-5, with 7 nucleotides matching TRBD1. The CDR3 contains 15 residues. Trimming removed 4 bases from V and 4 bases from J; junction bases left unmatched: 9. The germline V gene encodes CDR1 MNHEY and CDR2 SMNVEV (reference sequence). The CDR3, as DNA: TGTGCCAGCAGTTCCCCAGGGGGTTTGAGAGAGACCCAGTACTTC. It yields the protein CASSSPGGLRETQYF.

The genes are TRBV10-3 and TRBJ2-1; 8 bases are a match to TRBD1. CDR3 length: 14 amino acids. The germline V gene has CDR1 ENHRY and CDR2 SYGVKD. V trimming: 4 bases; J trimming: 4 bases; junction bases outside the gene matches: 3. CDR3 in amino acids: CAISGGQAYNEQFF. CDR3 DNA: TGTGCCATCAGTGGGGGACAGGCTTACAATGAGCAGTTCTTC.

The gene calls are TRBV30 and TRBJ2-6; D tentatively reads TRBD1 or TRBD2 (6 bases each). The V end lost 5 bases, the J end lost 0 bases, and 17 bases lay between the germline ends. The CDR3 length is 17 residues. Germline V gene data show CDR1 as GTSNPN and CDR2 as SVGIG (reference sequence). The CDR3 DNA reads TGTGCCTGGTACCGGGGGCGAACGCTCTCTGGGGCCAACGTCCTGACTTTC. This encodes CAWYRGRTLSGANVLTF.

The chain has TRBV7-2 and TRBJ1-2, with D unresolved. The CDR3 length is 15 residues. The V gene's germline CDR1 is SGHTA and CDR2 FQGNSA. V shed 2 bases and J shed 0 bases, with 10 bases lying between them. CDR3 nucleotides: TGTGCCAGCAGCTTAAGTCCGGGTTCTAACTATGGCTACACCTTC. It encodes CASSLSPGSNYGYTF. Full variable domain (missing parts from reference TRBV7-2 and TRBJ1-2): GAGVSQSPSNKVTEKGKDVELRCDPISGHTALYWYRQSLGQGLEFLIYFQGNSAPDKSGLPSDRFSAERTGGSVSTLTIQRTQQEDSAVYLCASSLSPGSNYGYTFGSGTRLTVV.

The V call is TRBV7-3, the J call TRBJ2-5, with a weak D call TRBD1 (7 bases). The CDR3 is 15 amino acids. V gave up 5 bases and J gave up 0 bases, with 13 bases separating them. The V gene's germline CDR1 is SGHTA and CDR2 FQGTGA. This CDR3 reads CASSPRGTDQETQYF. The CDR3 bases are TGTGCCAGCAGCCCCCGGGGGACAGACCAAGAGACCCAGTACTTC.

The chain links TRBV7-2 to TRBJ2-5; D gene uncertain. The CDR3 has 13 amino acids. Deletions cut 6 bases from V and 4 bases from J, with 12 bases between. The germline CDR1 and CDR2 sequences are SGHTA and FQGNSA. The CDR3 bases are TGTGCCAGCAGAATCTTAACGGGAGAGACCCAGTACTTC. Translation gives CASRILTGETQYF.

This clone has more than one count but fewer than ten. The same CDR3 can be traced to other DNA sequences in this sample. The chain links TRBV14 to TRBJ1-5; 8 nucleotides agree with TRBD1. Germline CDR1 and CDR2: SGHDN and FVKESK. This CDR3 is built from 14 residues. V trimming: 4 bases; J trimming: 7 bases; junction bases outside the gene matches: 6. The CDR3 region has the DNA TGTGCCAGCAGCCGGACAGGGCTAGGACAGCCCCAGCATTTT. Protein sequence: CASSRTGLGQPQHF.

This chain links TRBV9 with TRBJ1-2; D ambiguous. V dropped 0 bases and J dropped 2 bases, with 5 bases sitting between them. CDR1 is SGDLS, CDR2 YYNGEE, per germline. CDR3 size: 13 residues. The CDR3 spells CASSVDENYGYTF. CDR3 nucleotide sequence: TGTGCCAGCAGCGTAGACGAAAACTATGGCTACACCTTC. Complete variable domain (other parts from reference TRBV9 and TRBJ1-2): DSGVTQTPKHLITATGQRVTLRCSPRSGDLSVYWYQQSLDQGLQFLIQYYNGEERAKGNILERFSAQQFPDLHSELNLSSLELGDSALYFCASSVDENYGYTFGSGTRLTVV.

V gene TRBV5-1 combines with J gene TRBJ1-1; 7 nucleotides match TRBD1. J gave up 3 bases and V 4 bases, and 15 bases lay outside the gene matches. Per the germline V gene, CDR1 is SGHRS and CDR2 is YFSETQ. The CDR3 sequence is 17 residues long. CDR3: CASSLDFTGEGYTEAFF. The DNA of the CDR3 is TGCGCCAGCAGCCTTGATTTTACAGGGGAGGGGTACACTGAAGCTTTCTTT. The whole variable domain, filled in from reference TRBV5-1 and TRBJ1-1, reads KAGVTQTPRYLIKTRGQQVTLSCSPISGHRSVSWYQQTPGQGLQFLFEYFSETQRNKGNFPGRFSGRQFSNSRSEMNVSTLELGDSALYLCASSLDFTGEGYTEAFFGQGTRLTVV.

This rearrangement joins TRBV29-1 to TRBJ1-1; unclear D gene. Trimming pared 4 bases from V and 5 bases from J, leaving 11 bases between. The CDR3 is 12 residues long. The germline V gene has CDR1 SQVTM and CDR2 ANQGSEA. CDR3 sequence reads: CSVGHRGTEAFF. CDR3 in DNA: TGCAGCGTTGGTCACCGCGGTACTGAAGCTTTCTTT.

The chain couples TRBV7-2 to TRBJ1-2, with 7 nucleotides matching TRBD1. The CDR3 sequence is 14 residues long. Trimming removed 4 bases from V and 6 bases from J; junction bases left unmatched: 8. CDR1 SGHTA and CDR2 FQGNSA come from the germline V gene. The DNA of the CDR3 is TGTGCCAGCAGCTCCAATGCACAGGGGCATGGCTACACCTTC. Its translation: CASSSNAQGHGYTF. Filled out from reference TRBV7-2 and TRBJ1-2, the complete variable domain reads GAGVSQSPSNKVTEKGKDVELRCDPISGHTALYWYRQSLGQGLEFLIYFQGNSAPDKSGLPSDRFSAERTGGSVSTLTIQRTQQEDSAVYLCASSSNAQGHGYTFGSGTRLTVV.

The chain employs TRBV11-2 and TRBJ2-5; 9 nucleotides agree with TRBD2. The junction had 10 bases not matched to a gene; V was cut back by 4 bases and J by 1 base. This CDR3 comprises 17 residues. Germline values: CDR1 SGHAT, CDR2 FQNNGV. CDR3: CASSSGPLAGVQETQYF. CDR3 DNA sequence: TGTGCCAGCAGCTCGGGACCATTAGCGGGAGTCCAAGAGACCCAGTACTTC.

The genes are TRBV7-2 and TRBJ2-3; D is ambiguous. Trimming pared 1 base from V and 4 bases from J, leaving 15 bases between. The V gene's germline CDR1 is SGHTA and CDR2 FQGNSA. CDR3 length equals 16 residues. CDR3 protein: CASSLGIGNLPDTQYF. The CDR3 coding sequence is TGTGCCAGCAGCTTAGGAATTGGGAACCTTCCAGATACGCAGTATTTT.

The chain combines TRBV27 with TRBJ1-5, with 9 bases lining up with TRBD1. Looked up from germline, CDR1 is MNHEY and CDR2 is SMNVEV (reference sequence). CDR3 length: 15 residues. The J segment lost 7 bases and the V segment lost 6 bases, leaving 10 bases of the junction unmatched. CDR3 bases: TGTGCCAGCAGAGTGGGACAGGGTTCGGGGCAGCCCCAGCATTTT. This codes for CASRVGQGSGQPQHF.

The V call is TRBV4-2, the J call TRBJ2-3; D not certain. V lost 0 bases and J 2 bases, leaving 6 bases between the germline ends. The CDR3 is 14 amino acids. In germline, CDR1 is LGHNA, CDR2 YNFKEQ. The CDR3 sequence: CASSQEVDTDTQYF. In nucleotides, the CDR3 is TGTGCCAGCAGCCAAGAGGTGGACACAGATACGCAGTATTTT.

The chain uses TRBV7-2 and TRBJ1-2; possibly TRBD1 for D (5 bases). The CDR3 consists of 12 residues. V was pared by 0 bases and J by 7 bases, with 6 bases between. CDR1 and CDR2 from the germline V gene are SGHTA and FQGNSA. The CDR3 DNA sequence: TGTGCCAGCAGCTTAGCGCAGGGTGGCTACACCTTC. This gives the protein CASSLAQGGYTF.

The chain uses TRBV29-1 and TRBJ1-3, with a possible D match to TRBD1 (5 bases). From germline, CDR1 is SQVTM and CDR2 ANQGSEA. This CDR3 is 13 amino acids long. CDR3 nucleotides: TGCATCCCCGGGGGTAGCTCTGGAAACACCATATATTTT. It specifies CIPGGSSGNTIYF.

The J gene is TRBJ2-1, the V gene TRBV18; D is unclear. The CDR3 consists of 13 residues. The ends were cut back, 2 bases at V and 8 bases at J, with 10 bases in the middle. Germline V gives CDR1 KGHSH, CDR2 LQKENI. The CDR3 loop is CASSPTDRHEQFF. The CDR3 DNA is TGTGCCAGCTCACCAACCGACCGGCATGAGCAGTTCTTC. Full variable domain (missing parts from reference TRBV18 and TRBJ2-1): NAGVMQNPRHLVRRRGQEARLRCSPMKGHSHVYWYRQLPEEGLKFMVYLQKENIIDESGMPKERFSAEFPKEGPSILRIQQVVRGDSAAYFCASSPTDRHEQFFGPGTRLTVL.

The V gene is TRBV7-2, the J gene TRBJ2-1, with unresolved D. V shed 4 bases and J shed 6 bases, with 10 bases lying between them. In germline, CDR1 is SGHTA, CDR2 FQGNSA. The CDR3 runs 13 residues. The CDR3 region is CASSSLLSNEQFF. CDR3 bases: TGTGCCAGCAGCTCTCTTCTCTCCAATGAGCAGTTCTTC.

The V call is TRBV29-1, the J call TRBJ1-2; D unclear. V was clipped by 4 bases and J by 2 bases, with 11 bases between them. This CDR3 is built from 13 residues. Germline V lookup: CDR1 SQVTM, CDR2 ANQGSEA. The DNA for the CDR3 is TGCAGCGTTGTACTTCACCAAAACTATGGCTACACCTTC. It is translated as CSVVLHQNYGYTF.

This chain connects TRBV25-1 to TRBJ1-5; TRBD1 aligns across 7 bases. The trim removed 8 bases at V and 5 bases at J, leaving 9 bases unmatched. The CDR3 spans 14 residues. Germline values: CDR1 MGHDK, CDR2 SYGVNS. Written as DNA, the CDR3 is TGTGCCAGCGGACCCGGGACAGCTTATCAGCCCCAGCATTTT. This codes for CASGPGTAYQPQHF. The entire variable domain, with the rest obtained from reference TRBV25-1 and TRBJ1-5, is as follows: EADIYQTPRYLVIGTGKKITLECSQTMGHDKMYWYQQDPGMELHLIHYSYGVNSTEKGDLSSESTVSRIRTEHFPLTLESARPSHTSQYLCASGPGTAYQPQHFGDGTRLSIL.

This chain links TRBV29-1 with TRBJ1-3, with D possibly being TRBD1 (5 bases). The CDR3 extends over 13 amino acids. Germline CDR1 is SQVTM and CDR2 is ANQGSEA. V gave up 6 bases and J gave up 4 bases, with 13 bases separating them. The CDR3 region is CSVGDRAGNTIYF. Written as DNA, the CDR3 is TGCAGCGTGGGTGACAGAGCAGGAAACACCATATATTTT.

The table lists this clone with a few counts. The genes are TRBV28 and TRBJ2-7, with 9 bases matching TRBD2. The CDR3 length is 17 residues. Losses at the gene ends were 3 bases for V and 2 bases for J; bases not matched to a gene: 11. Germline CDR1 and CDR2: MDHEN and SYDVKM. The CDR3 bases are TGTGCCAGCAGTTTTACGACTAGCGGACAAATTACCTACGAGCAGTACTTC. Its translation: CASSFTTSGQITYEQYF.